A single sample gave rise to the 32 T cell receptor beta chains below, sequenced in a study of cytomegalovirus exposure and HLA in healthy donors. In the PCR, 60 Vbeta and 13 Jbeta primers were used. Produced via immunoSEQ multiplex PCR; TCRdb's table is partial and in-frame only. The table shows 130,000 or so clones, with roughly 86% occurring only once. The specimen was PBMCs. These receptors were obtained from a woman aged 40-49 years in good health and CMV-seronegative.

This clone was counted a single time. The chain is built from TRBV9 and TRBJ2-6, with a tentative D call TRBD1 (5 bases). The CDR3 length is 15 residues. Germline V gene sequence: CDR1 SGDLS, CDR2 YYNGEE. V lost 4 bases to trimming and J lost 0 bases, with 8 bases between them. CDR3 DNA: TGTGCCAGCAGCTCGCAGGGCTCTGGGGCCAACGTCCTGACTTTC. The encoded protein is CASSSQGSGANVLTF.

The V call is TRBV6-5, the J call TRBJ2-7; perhaps TRBD2 as D (5 bases). There are 12 residues in the CDR3. The V gene's germline CDR1 is MNHEY and CDR2 SVGAGI. With 7 bases removed from V and 3 bases from J, the gap between germline ends came to 10 bases. This CDR3 reads CASTRDIYEQYF. CDR3 sequence (DNA): TGTGCCAGCACCCGGGATATCTACGAGCAGTACTTC.

The chain couples TRBV29-1 to TRBJ2-3; TRBD1 aligns across 7 bases. Germline V gene sequence: CDR1 SQVTM, CDR2 ANQGSEA. The J segment lost 0 bases and the V segment lost 4 bases, leaving 10 bases of the junction unmatched. The CDR3 contains 16 residues. In DNA form, the CDR3 reads TGCAGCGTTGCAGTAGTCGGACAGGATAGCACAGATACGCAGTATTTT. Translating it yields CSVAVVGQDSTDTQYF.

The rearrangement joins TRBV5-5 to TRBJ2-1; 7 bases line up with TRBD1. CDR1 and CDR2 (germline): SGHKS, YYEKEE (reference sequence). The J segment lost 2 bases and the V segment lost 5 bases, leaving 19 bases of the junction unmatched. The CDR3 consists of 19 residues. CDR3 in DNA: TGTGCCAGCAGGAGTAACAGGGGCAGCACCTCCCAAACCTACAATGAGCAGTTCTTC. Translation: CASRSNRGSTSQTYNEQFF.

V is TRBV5-8 and J is TRBJ1-5; possible D gene TRBD1, 5 bases. The CDR3 covers 15 residues. Germline CDR1 and CDR2: SGHTS and YDEGEE. Trimming took 0 bases from V and 4 from J, leaving 11 bases between them. CDR3 residues: CASSLDVGGNQPQHF. CDR3 in DNA: TGTGCCAGCAGCTTGGACGTGGGGGGGAATCAGCCCCAGCATTTT.

The chain is built from TRBV19 and TRBJ2-5; maybe TRBD1 (6 bases). The CDR3 runs 14 residues. Germline CDR1 is LNHDA and CDR2 is SQIVND (reference sequence). The ends were cut back, 4 bases at V and 5 bases at J, with 14 bases in the middle. The CDR3 region has the DNA TGTGCCAGTAGTAAAACAGGGTCGCGTGAGACCCAGTACTTC. Amino acid sequence: CASSKTGSRETQYF.

The rearrangement uses TRBV30 and TRBJ1-4; D call uncertain. CDR1 is GTSNPN, CDR2 SVGIG, per germline (reference sequence). CDR3 length: 13 amino acids. Deletions cut 7 bases from V and 0 bases from J, with 9 bases between. CDR3 amino acids: CASEIATNEKLFF. The DNA for the CDR3 is TGTGCCTCCGAGATTGCAACTAATGAAAAACTGTTTTTT. Together with reference TRBV30 and TRBJ1-4, the CDR3 gives the full variable domain: SQTIHQWPATLVQPVGSPLSLECTVEGTSNPNLYWYRQAAGRGLQLLFYSVGIGQISSEVPQNLSASRPQDRQFILSSKKLLLSDSGFYLCASEIATNEKLFFGSGTQLSVL.

The chain couples TRBV2 to TRBJ1-1; D gene unclear. This CDR3 contains 14 residues. Per the germline V gene, CDR1 is SNHLY and CDR2 is FYNNEI. V was clipped by 8 bases and J by 4 bases, with 17 bases between them. Here the CDR3 reads CASAQAGRGTEAFF. The CDR3 bases are TGTGCCAGCGCCCAGGCAGGTCGGGGCACTGAAGCTTTCTTT.

As to this clone: Germline and junction disagree at one end, which may indicate a read error. The rearrangement joins TRBV11-2 to TRBJ1-2; D unresolved. This CDR3 has 12 amino acids. Germline-derived CDR1 and CDR2 are SGHAT and FQNNGV. The CDR3 reads CASSRSGYGCTF. The DNA for the CDR3 is TGTGCCAGCAGTCGATCGGGGTATGGCTGCACCTTC.

This chain connects TRBV29-1 to TRBJ2-7; TRBD1 matches at 8 bases. J was trimmed by 2 bases and V by 5 bases; bases with no gene match: 5. The CDR3 has 13 amino acids. From germline, CDR1 is SQVTM and CDR2 ANQGSEA. CDR3 loop: CSVQGQATYEQYF. DNA for the CDR3: TGCAGCGTTCAGGGACAGGCCACCTACGAGCAGTACTTC.

The V call is TRBV6-1, the J call TRBJ2-7, with TRBD1 identical over 7 bases. Looked up from germline, CDR1 is MNHNS and CDR2 is SASEGT. V lost 2 bases, J lost 2 bases, and 0 bases stayed unmatched. The CDR3 is made up of 13 amino acids. This CDR3 reads CASSETGAYEQYF. CDR3 sequence (DNA): TGTGCCAGCAGTGAAACAGGGGCCTACGAGCAGTACTTC.

Concerning this clone: The junction and the germline gene differ at one end; a read error may be behind it. The rearrangement joins TRBV13 to TRBJ2-1; 7 bases are shared with TRBD2. The germline V gene has CDR1 PRHDT and CDR2 FYEKMQ (reference sequence). This CDR3 region has 15 residues. The CDR3 sequence is CASSIGTIRYNEQFF. The CDR3 DNA reads TGTGCCAGCAGCATAGGGACTATAAGATACAATGAGCAGTTCTTC.

This clone was found once. The chain employs TRBV9 and TRBJ2-1; TRBD2 matches 9 bases. V was clipped by 0 bases and J by 5 bases; unmatched bases: 9. This CDR3 spans 17 amino acids. Looked up from germline, CDR1 is SGDLS and CDR2 is YYNGEE. CDR3 nucleotide sequence: TGTGCCAGCAGCGTAGACTCCTCTAGCGGGGACCACAATGAGCAGTTCTTC. It is translated as CASSVDSSSGDHNEQFF.

This clone was seen a few times. The chain recombines TRBV13 with TRBJ2-1; D is possibly TRBD2 (6 bases). This CDR3 contains 16 residues. Trimming left V 3 bases short and J 0 bases short, with 12 bases between. CDR1 and CDR2 (germline): PRHDT, FYEKMQ (reference sequence). The CDR3 loop is CASSLDAGGSYNEQFF. For the CDR3, the DNA is TGTGCCAGCAGCTTGGATGCCGGGGGCTCCTACAATGAGCAGTTCTTC.

The rearrangement joins TRBV10-3 to TRBJ1-1; TRBD1 might be the D (5 bases). This CDR3 has 12 residues. Germline CDR1 and CDR2: ENHRY and SYGVKD. The V end was cut by 4 bases, the J end by 8 bases, with 11 bases between. Written as DNA, the CDR3 is TGTGCCATCAGTGGTACAGGCCGGGAAGCTTTCTTT. Its translation: CAISGTGREAFF.

The chain has TRBV7-8 and TRBJ1-2; 9 bases are shared with TRBD1. CDR1 is SGHVS and CDR2 is FQNEAQ in the germline V gene. The CDR3 is 15 amino acids. The junction had 7 bases not matched to a gene; V was cut back by 1 base and J by 7 bases. The CDR3 is CASSLGDRVTGGYTF. The CDR3 DNA is TGTGCCAGCAGCTTAGGGGACAGGGTGACCGGTGGCTACACCTTC.

The chain combines TRBV18 with TRBJ2-3; the match to TRBD2 covers 7 bases. This CDR3 is built from 16 residues. Germline V gene data show CDR1 as KGHSH and CDR2 as LQKENI. V dropped 8 bases and J dropped 2; count of bases not matched to a gene: 13. In DNA form, the CDR3 reads TGTGCCAGCACCCAATCGCGGGAGTTGGACACAGATACGCAGTATTTT. This sequence encodes CASTQSRELDTDTQYF.

The chain recombines TRBV2 with TRBJ2-3; perhaps TRBD2 as D (6 bases). Germline V gives CDR1 SNHLY, CDR2 FYNNEI. There are 15 residues in the CDR3. V shed 8 bases and J shed 6 bases, with 21 bases lying between them. The CDR3, as DNA: TGTGCCAGCGGGGGGATCACCCCGTCGTCGGATACGCAGTATTTT. It translates to CASGGITPSSDTQYF.

The chain couples TRBV11-2 to TRBJ1-2; 7 nucleotides agree with TRBD1. From germline, CDR1 is SGHAT and CDR2 FQNNGV. The CDR3 runs to 17 residues. Trimming took 0 bases from V and 0 from J; bases not matched to a gene: 7. The CDR3 DNA is TGTGCCAGCAGCTTAGATAGGACAGGAAATGCTAACTATGGCTACACCTTC. Its protein is CASSLDRTGNANYGYTF.

This clone was seen more than once but under ten times. The chain uses TRBV6-5 and TRBJ1-1, with TRBD1 matching over 11 bases. This CDR3 is built from 12 residues. CDR1 and CDR2 from the germline V gene are MNHEY and SVGAGI. With V trimmed by 5 bases and J by 12 bases, 5 bases remained unmatched. The CDR3, as DNA: TGTGCCAGCAGTCCGGGACAGGGGGAAACTTTCTTT. Encoded protein: CASSPGQGETFF.

The chain combines TRBV27 with TRBJ2-2, with 10 bases identical to TRBD2. From germline, CDR1 is MNHEY and CDR2 SMNVEV (reference sequence). This CDR3 has 15 residues. V was clipped by 5 bases and J by 5 bases; unmatched bases: 5. The CDR3 loop is CASSRPGLATGELFF. The DNA for the CDR3 is TGTGCCAGCAGTAGGCCGGGACTAGCGACCGGGGAGCTGTTTTTT.

This chain joins TRBV10-1 and TRBJ2-2, with 11 bases fitting TRBD2. Germline V gives CDR1 WNHNN, CDR2 SYGVQD (reference sequence). This CDR3 comprises 18 residues. After removal of 4 bases from V and 1 base from J, the junction contained 8 bases not matched to a gene. The CDR3, as DNA: TGCGCCAGCAGTGGGGCCCTTACTAGCGGGAGGAACACCGGGGAGCTGTTTTTT. Encoded protein: CASSGALTSGRNTGELFF.

The rearrangement uses TRBV23-1 and TRBJ2-3; 11 nucleotides agree with TRBD2. TRBV23-1 is given ORF status, its function remaining uncertain. The CDR3 has 16 residues. The V and J ends lost 0 bases and 4 bases, in that order; junction bases with no gene match: 3. CDR3 in amino acids: CASSQSSGRAPDTQYF. The CDR3 DNA reads as TGCGCCAGCAGTCAATCTAGCGGGAGGGCCCCAGATACGCAGTATTTT.

The chain combines TRBV28 with TRBJ1-1; D gene uncertain. Per germline, CDR1 MDHEN and CDR2 SYDVKM. V was pared by 5 bases and J by 3 bases, with 10 bases between. The CDR3 runs 13 residues. CDR3 in DNA: TGTGCCAGCAGTCCAACAGTGTACACTGAAGCTTTCTTT. It is translated as CASSPTVYTEAFF.

V is TRBV7-2 and J is TRBJ2-1, with D unclear. Germline V gene data show CDR1 as SGHTA and CDR2 as FQGNSA. V lost 7 bases, J lost 7 bases, and 14 bases lay in between. The CDR3 runs to 13 residues. CDR3 sequence reads: CASIPWYGNEQFF. The CDR3 DNA is TGTGCCAGCATCCCTTGGTACGGGAATGAGCAGTTCTTC. Filled out from reference TRBV7-2 and TRBJ2-1, the complete variable domain reads GAGVSQSPSNKVTEKGKDVELRCDPISGHTALYWYRQSLGQGLEFLIYFQGNSAPDKSGLPSDRFSAERTGGSVSTLTIQRTQQEDSAVYLCASIPWYGNEQFFGPGTRLTVL.

The gene calls are TRBV28 and TRBJ2-2, with unresolved D. Germline-derived CDR1 and CDR2 are MDHEN and SYDVKM. V was pared by 11 bases and J by 1 base, with 8 bases between. The CDR3 has 12 residues. The CDR3 here is CAGQLNTGELFF. The CDR3 DNA sequence: TGTGCCGGCCAATTGAACACCGGGGAGCTGTTTTTT.

The V gene is TRBV30, the J gene TRBJ1-2; TRBD1 is a possible D gene (5 bases). Looked up from germline, CDR1 is GTSNPN and CDR2 is SVGIG (reference sequence). Trimming removed 8 bases at V and 4 bases at J, with 14 bases between. CDR3 length: 12 residues. CDR3: CAGLDRRYGYTF. The DNA of the CDR3 is TGTGCCGGCCTTGACAGACGCTATGGCTACACCTTC.

As for this clone: Other DNA sequences within the sample encode an identical CDR3. The V call is TRBV5-4, the J call TRBJ2-5; no definite D call. The CDR3 spans 13 residues. Trimming took 0 bases from V and 5 from J, leaving 8 bases between them. CDR1 is SGHNT, CDR2 YYREEE, per germline (reference sequence). The CDR3: CASSLVAEETQYF. CDR3 in DNA: TGTGCCAGCAGCTTGGTGGCGGAGGAGACCCAGTACTTC.

The chain couples TRBV11-3 to TRBJ2-5; TRBD1 might be the D (6 bases). With the DNA end fitting TRBJ2-7 better, the J assignment may be wrong. This CDR3 contains 16 residues. Looked up from germline, CDR1 is SGHNT and CDR2 is YENEEA. CDR3 region: CASSLGFRGLPLEQYF. CDR3 nucleotides: TGTGCCAGCAGCTTAGGGTTCAGGGGCCTCCCTCTCGAGCAGTACTTC.

The V gene is TRBV6-1, the J gene TRBJ1-1, with D possibly being TRBD1 (6 bases). From germline, CDR1 is MNHNS and CDR2 SASEGT. Trimming stripped 6 bases from V and 2 bases from J, with 13 bases between. The CDR3 spans 14 residues. CDR3 sequence reads: CASRRDRRNTEAFF. The CDR3 DNA reads TGTGCCAGCAGAAGAGACAGGAGAAACACTGAAGCTTTCTTT.

This CDR3 reads CASSLGTGPYEQYF. In DNA, the CDR3 is TGTGCCAGCAGTCTGGGGACAGGGCCGTACGAGCAGTACTTC. This chain uses TRBV5-6 with TRBJ2-7; TRBD1 agrees at 9 bases. Unmatched junction bases numbered 7, after V lost 5 bases and J lost 4 bases. There are 14 residues in the CDR3. Germline V lookup: CDR1 SGHDT, CDR2 YYEEEE.

This clone was picked up a small number of times. J is TRBJ1-4 and V is TRBV6-1, with D possibly being TRBD1 (6 bases). The germline gives CDR1 MNHNS, CDR2 SASEGT. The ends were cut back, 4 bases at V and 6 bases at J, with 15 bases in the middle. This CDR3 contains 15 residues. CDR3 residues: CASSGSGALHEKLFF. CDR3 coding DNA: TGTGCCAGCAGTGGCTCAGGGGCTCTCCATGAAAAACTGTTTTTT.